This T cell receptor (beta chain) was sequenced during a study of blood T cells in healthy people across ages. Study-wide points: The lack of PBMC sorting stopped any conclusive naive versus antigen-experienced comparison.

Regarding this clonotype: Its specificity is not known.

Germline V gene data show CDR1 as MDHEN and CDR2 as SYDVKM. The CDR3 covers 13 residues. Trimming pared 8 bases from V and 3 bases from J, leaving 14 bases between. Primed by a sample-barcoded 5' primer and a J-beta primer mix, a second PCR proceeded for about 6 to 12 cycles. The yield of each sample was at least 2.5 million CDR3-containing paired-end reads. MiXCR was run by TCRdb on the 5' RACE reads, yielding one entry per CDR3 protein. The repertoire has some 710,000 distinct CDR3 sequences, about 24% of them found once; the top ten carry around 22%. The receptor was isolated from a man aged 70 or older in good health. The chain has TRBV28 and TRBJ2-7; possible D gene TRBD2, 5 bases. Sequences were obtained from blood. Written as DNA, the CDR3 is TGTGCCAGCCGCCCTAGAGGGCTCTACGAGCAGTACTTC. Protein: CASRPRGLYEQYF.